Listed below are T cell receptor beta chains from one sample, sequenced in a study of blood T cell repertoires in COVID-19. The table came from immunoSEQ multiplex PCR; TCRdb's copy has only in-frame clones and leaves some out. This sample yields about 200,000 clones, of which 88% are seen a single time; around 1.5% belongs to the top ten. The sample was peripheral blood. The receptors were gathered from a man between 18 and 35 years old with active or convalescent COVID-19. Both conserved end residues are part of each CDR3. The D gene is left open where the match is weak.

NA	TRBV10-3	17	CAISESFGNLNTGELFF
TRBD1	TRBV19	15	CASSDRVLSGNTIYF
NA	TRBV9	14	CASSVVLGGTEAFF
TRBD2	TRBV29-1	19	CSVILTTSGRAHSYNEQFF
NA	TRBV5-1	15	CASSLEYRSNTEAFF
TRBD1	TRBV5-8	14	CASSPGQGDEKLFF
TRBD1	TRBV2	15	CASSEMGQGFNEQFF
TRBD1	TRBV6-4	15	CASSVAGGAEDTQYF
NA	TRBV11-2	14	CASSPRDPRNTQYF
NA	TRBV7-9	14	CASSWTDSGNTIYF
NA	TRBV29-1	15	CSVEGGQGGDGELFF
NA	TRBV7-2	13	CASTSEVGTEAFF
TRBD2	TRBV4-2	16	CASSQDRGGGADEQYF
TRBD2	TRBV27	15	CASSAGTSGGSEQYF
TRBD1	TRBV19	16	CASSISDRGRDTEAFF
NA	TRBV27	13	CASSSGISLGYTF
NA	TRBV27	14	CASSNSRGSEPQHF
NA	TRBV10-3	17	CAISESGGGGADLKAFF
NA	TRBV19	12	CASSPEAYTQYF
TRBD1	TRBV5-1	16	CASSLRQGESTDTQYF
TRBD2	TRBV5-8	16	CASQVGLAGVQGTQYF
TRBD1	TRBV7-9	15	CASSLYPFGQDGYTF
NA	TRBV10-3	14	CAISDDSLNTEAFF
NA	TRBV5-6	16	CASSLDRQGTFGELFF
TRBD1	TRBV30	14	CAWAGTGNIYEQYF
TRBD2	TRBV4-1	16	CASSQVWGRGTDTQYF
NA	TRBV18	16	CASSSKGGLESYEQYF
NA	TRBV30	11	CAWAGREEAFF
TRBD1	TRBV25-1	15	CASSEGGQGGTEAFF
NA	TRBV5-1	13	CASRSEQNTEAFF
NA	TRBV12-5	11	CASGFGETQYF
TRBD2	TRBV6-5	16	CASSYGSGGGADTQYF
TRBD2	TRBV5-4	16	CASSFQRGANTGELFF
TRBD1	TRBV2	11	CATKQGIGAFF
NA	TRBV27	17	CASMSLYIGVSYNEQFF
NA	TRBV6-1	15	CASSEAGGSNQPQHF
NA	TRBV24-1	14	CATSARDFVGGYTF
NA	TRBV4-3	16	CASSQDYREPADTQYF
TRBD2	TRBV5-1	15	CASSLTSAIQETQYF
TRBD1	TRBV3-1/TRBV3-2	19	CASSQAGTGGAISGNTIYF
NA	TRBV10-2	13	CASRDRLNTEAFF
NA	TRBV5-6	15	CASSLFADQAHGYTF
NA	TRBV19	14	CASRLTSVNSPLHF
TRBD1	TRBV2	16	CASTRNPTGTGTEAFF
NA	TRBV11-2	14	CASSPRVMGSEQYF
NA	TRBV5-6	15	CASSSKGHPNTEAFF
TRBD1	TRBV5-1	16	CASSLAGTGGLDTQYF
TRBD1	TRBV5-1	16	CASSPFTGTGSSGYTF
NA	TRBV7-9	13	CASSRQLNTEAFF
NA	TRBV5-1	14	CASSLWGRSYEQYF
TRBD1	TRBV27	13	CASRGQGADTQYF
NA	TRBV12-3/TRBV12-4	12	CASGGRNSPLHF
NA	TRBV5-8	12	CASSFQGRGAFF
NA	TRBV5-1	15	CASSRQPSSYNEQFF
NA	TRBV24-1	13	CATSGGANYGYTF
TRBD2	TRBV18	16	CASSLAGGLSYNEQFF
TRBD1	TRBV19	17	CASSISFGTGERHGYTF
TRBD2	TRBV4-3	17	CASSQASGTKATDTQYF
TRBD2	TRBV7-2	16	CASSLWGGGAAHEQYF